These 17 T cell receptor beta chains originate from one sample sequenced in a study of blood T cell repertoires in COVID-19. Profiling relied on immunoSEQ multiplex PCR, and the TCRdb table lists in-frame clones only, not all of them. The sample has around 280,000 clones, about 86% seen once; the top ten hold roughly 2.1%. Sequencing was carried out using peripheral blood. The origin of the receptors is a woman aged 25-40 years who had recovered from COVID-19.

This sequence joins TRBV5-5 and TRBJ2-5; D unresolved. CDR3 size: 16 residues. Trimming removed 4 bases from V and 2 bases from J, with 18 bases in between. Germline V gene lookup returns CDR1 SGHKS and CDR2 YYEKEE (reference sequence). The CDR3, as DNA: TGTGCCAGCAGCATCCCAGGAAAACCAAAACAAGAGACCCAGTACTTC. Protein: CASSIPGKPKQETQYF.

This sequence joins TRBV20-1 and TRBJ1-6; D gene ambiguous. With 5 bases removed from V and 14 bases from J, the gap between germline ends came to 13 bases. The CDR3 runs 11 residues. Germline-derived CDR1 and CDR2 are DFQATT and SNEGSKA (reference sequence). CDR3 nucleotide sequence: TGCAGTGCTCCTATTGCGGGGACCCTCCACTTT. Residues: CSAPIAGTLHF.

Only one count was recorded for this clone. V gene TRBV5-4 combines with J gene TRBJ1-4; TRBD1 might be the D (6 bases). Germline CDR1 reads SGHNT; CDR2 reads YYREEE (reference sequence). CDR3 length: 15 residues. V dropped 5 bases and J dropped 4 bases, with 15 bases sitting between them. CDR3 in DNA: TGTGCCAGCAGAACCGGACAGTCCGTTAATGAAAAACTGTTTTTT. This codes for CASRTGQSVNEKLFF.

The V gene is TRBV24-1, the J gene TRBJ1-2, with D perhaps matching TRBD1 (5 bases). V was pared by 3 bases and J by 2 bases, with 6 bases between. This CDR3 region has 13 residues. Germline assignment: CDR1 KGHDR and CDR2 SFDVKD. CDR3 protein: CATSDGGNYGYTF. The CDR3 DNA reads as TGTGCCACCAGTGATGGGGGGAACTATGGCTACACCTTC.

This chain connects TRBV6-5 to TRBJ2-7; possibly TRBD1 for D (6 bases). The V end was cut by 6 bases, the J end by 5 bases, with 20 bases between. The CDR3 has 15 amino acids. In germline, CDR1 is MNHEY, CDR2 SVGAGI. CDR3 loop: CASSVIQGSRNEQYF. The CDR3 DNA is TGTGCCAGCAGCGTAATACAGGGCTCGCGCAACGAGCAGTACTTC.

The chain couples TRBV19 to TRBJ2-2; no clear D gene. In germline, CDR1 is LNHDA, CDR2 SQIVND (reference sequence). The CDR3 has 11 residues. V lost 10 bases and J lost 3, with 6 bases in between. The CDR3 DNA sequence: TGTGCCACTCTTCACACCGGGGAGCTGTTTTTT. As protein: CATLHTGELFF.

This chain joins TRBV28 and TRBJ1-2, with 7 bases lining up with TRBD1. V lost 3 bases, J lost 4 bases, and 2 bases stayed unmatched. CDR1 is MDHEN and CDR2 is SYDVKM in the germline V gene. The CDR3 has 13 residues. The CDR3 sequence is CASSLTGTYGYTF. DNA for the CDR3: TGTGCCAGCAGTTTGACAGGGACCTATGGCTACACCTTC.

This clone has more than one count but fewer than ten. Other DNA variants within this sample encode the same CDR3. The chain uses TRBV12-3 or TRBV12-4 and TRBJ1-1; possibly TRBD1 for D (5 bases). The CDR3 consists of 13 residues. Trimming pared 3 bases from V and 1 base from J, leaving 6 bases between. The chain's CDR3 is CASSFGGNTEAFF. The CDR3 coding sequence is TGTGCCAGCAGTTTCGGGGGGAACACTGAAGCTTTCTTT.

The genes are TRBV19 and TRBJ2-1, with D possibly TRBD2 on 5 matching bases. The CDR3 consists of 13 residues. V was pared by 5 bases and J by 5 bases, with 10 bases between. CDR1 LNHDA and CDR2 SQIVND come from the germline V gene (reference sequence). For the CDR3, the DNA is TGTGCCAGTAGTCGGGATGGTGACAATGAGCAGTTCTTC. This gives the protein CASSRDGDNEQFF.

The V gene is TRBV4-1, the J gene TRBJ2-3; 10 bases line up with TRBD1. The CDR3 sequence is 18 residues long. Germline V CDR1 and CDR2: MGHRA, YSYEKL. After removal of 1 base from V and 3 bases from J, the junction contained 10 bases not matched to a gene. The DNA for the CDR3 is TGCGCCAGCAGCCAAGGGACTCTGGGACAGGGGTGGACAGATACGCAGTATTTT. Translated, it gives CASSQGTLGQGWTDTQYF.

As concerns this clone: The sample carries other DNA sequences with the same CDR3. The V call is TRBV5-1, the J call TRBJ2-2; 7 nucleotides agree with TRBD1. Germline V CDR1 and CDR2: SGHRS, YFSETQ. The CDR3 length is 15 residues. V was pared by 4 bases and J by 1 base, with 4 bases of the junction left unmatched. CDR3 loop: CASSPRTGNTGELFF. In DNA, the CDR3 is TGCGCCAGCAGCCCTCGGACAGGGAACACCGGGGAGCTGTTTTTT.

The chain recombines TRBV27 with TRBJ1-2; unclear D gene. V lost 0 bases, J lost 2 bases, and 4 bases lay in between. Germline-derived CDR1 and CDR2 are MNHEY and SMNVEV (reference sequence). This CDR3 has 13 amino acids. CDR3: CASSLSVNYGYTF. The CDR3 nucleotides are TGTGCCAGCAGTTTATCTGTAAACTATGGCTACACCTTC.

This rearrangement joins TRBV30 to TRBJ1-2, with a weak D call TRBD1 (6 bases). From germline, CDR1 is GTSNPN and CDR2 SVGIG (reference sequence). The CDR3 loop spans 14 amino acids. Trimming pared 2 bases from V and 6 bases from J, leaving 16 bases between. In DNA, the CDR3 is TGTGCCTGGAGTTGGGGGGGGCAGGGTGATGGCTACACCTTC. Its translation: CAWSWGGQGDGYTF.

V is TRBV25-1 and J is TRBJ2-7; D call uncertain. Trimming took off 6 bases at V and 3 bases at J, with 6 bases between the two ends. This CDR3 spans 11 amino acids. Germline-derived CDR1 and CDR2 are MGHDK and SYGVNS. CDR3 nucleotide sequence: TGTGCCAGCAGGCTAAACTACGAGCAGTACTTC. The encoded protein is CASRLNYEQYF.

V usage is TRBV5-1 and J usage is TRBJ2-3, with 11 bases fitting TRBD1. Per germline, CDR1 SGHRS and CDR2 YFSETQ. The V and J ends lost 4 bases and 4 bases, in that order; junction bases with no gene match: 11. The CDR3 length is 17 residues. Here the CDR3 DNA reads TGCGCCAGCAGCAGCTCCCGGGACAGGGGGGTGCCAGATACGCAGTATTTT. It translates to CASSSSRDRGVPDTQYF.

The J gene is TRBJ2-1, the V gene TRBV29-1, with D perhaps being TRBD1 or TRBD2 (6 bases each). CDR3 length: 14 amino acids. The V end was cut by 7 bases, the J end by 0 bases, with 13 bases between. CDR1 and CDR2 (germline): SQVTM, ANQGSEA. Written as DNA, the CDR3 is TGCAGCGCAGGGGCCGGGAGCTCCTACAATGAGCAGTTCTTC. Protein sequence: CSAGAGSSYNEQFF.

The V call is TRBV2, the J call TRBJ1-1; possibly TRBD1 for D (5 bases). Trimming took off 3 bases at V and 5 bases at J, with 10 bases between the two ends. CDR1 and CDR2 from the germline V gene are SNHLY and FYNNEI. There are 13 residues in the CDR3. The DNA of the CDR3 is TGTGCCAGCAGTGACAGGGATTTGACTGAAGCTTTCTTT. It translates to CASSDRDLTEAFF.